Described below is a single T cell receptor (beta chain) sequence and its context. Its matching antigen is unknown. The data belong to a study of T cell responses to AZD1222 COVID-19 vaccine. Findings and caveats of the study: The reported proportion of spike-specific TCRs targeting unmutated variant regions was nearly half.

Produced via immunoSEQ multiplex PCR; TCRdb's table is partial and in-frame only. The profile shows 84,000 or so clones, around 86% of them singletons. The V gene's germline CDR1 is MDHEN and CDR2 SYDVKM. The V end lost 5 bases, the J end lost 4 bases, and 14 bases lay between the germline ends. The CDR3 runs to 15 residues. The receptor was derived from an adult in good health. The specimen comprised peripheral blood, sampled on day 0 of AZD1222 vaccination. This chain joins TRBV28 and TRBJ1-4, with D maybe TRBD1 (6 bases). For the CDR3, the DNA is TGTGCCAGCAGTGGGGGGCGTCTAAGTAATGAAAAACTGTTTTTT. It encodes CASSGGRLSNEKLFF. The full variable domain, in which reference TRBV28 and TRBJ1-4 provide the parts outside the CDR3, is DVKVTQSSRYLVKRTGEKVFLECVQDMDHENMFWYRQDPGLGLRLIYFSYDVKMKEKGDIPEGYSVSREKKERFSLILESASTNQTSMYLCASSGGRLSNEKLFFGSGTQLSVL.